This T cell receptor beta chain derives from a study of T-cell memory formation after mild COVID-19. TCRdb redid the calling of the 5' RACE reads with MiXCR, one entry per CDR3 protein. In the table there are under 650,000 distinct CDR3 sequences, about a sixth of which are singletons. Trimming took off 2 bases at V and 0 bases at J, with 9 bases between the two ends. The CDR3 totals 15 residues. Germline V gene data show CDR1 as WSHSY and CDR2 as SAAADI. The origin of this receptor is an adult woman who had mild COVID-19 (a few samples of this study predate the infection). Cell type and time point are not known. Sequencing was carried out using PBMCs or a T cell subset sorted from them (not recorded which). V is TRBV10-2 and J is TRBJ2-3; D may match TRBD1 or TRBD2 (5 bases each). The CDR3 coding sequence is TGCGCCAGCAGTGAGGAGGGACGGAGCACAGATACGCAGTATTTT. As protein: CASSEEGRSTDTQYF.